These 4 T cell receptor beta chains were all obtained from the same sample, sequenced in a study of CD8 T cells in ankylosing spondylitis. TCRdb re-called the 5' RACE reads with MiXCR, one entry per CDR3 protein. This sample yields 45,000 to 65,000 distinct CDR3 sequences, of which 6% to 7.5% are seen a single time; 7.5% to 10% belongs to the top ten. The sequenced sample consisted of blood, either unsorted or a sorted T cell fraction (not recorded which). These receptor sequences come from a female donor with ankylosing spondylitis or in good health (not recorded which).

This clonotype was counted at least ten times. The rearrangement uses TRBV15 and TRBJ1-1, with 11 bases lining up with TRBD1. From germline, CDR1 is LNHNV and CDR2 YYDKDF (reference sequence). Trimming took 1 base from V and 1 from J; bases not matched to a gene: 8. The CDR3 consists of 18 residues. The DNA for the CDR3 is TGTGCCACCAGCAGAGTGCGGAGGACAGGGGGCGAGAACACTGAAGCTTTCTTT. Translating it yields CATSRVRRTGGENTEAFF.

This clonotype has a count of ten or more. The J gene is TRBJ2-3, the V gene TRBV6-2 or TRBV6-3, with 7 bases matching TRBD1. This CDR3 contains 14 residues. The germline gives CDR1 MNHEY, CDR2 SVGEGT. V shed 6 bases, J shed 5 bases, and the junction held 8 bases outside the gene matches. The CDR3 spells CASRPGTVEDTQYF. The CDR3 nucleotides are TGTGCCAGCAGACCTGGGACAGTGGAAGATACGCAGTATTTT.

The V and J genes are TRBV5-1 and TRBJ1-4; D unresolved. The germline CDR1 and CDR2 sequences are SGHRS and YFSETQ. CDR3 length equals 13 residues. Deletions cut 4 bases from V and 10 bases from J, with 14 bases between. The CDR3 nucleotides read TGCGCCAGCAGCGACTTCGTGGGTGCAAAACTGTTTTTT. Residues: CASSDFVGAKLFF.

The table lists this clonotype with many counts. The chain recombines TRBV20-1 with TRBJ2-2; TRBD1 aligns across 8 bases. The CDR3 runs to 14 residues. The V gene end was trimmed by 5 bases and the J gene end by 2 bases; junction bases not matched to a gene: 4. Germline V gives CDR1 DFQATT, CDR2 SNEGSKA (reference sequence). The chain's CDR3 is CSASDRANTGELFF. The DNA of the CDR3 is TGCAGTGCTTCGGACAGGGCAAACACCGGGGAGCTGTTTTTT.